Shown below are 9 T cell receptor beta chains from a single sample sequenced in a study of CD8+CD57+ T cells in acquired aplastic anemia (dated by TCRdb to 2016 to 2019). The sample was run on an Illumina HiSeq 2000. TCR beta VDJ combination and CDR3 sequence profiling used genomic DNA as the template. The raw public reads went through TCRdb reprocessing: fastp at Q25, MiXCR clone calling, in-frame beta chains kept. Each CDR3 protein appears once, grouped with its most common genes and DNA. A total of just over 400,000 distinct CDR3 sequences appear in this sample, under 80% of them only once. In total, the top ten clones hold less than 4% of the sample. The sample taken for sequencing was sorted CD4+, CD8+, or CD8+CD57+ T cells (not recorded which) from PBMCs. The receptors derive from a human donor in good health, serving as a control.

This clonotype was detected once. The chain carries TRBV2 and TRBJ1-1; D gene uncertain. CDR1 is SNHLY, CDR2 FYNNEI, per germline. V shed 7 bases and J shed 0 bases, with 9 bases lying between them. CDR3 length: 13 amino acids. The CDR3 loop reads CASITAVNTEAFF. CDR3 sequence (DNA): TGTGCCAGCATCACGGCCGTGAACACTGAAGCTTTCTTT.

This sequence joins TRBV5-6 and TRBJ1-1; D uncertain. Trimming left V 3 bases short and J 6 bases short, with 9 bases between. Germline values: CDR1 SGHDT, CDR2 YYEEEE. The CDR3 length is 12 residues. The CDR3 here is CASSSPLAEAFF. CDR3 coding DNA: TGTGCCAGCAGCTCCCCGTTGGCTGAAGCTTTCTTT.

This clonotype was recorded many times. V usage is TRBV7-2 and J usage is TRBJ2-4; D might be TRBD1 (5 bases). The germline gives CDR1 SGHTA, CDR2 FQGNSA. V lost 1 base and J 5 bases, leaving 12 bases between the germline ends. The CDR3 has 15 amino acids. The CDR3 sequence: CASSLGAGPQNIQYF. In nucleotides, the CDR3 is TGTGCCAGCAGCTTAGGTGCAGGGCCCCAAAACATTCAGTACTTC.

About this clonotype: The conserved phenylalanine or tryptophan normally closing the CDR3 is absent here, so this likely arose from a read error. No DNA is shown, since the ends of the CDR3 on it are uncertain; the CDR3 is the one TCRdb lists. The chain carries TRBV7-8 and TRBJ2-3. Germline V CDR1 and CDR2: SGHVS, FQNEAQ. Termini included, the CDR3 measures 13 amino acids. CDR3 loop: CASSLELWSQKYS.

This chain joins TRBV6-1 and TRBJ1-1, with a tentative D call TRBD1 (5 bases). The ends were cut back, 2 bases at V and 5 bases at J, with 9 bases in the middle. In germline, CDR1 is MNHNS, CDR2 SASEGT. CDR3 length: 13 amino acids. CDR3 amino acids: CASSEPKGTEAFF. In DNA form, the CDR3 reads TGTGCCAGCAGTGAACCTAAGGGGACTGAAGCTTTCTTT.

CDR3 sequence: CASSLICGRLDEQYF. CDR3 in DNA: TGTGCCAGCAGCTTGATCTGCGGGCGGCTCGACGAGCAGTACTTC. The rearrangement joins TRBV7-3 to TRBJ2-7; D perhaps matches TRBD2 (5 bases). The V gene's germline CDR1 is SGHTA and CDR2 FQGTGA. V was pared by 3 bases and J by 5 bases, with 17 bases between. This CDR3 has 15 amino acids.

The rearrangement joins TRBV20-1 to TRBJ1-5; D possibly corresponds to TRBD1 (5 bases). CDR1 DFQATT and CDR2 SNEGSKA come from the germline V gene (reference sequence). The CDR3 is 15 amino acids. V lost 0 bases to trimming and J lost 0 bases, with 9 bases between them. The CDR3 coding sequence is TGCAGTGCTAGAGATACGGGGCGTAGCAATCAGCCCCAGCATTTT. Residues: CSARDTGRSNQPQHF.

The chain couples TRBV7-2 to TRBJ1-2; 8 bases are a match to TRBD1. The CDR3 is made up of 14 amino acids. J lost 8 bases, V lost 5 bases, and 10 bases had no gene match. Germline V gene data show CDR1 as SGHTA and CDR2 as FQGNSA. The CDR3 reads CASSPRTGFDGYTF. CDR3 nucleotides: TGTGCCAGCAGCCCACGGACAGGGTTTGACGGCTACACCTTC.

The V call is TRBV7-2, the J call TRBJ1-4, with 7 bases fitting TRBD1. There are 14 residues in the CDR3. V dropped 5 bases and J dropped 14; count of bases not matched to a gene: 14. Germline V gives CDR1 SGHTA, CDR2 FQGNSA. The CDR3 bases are TGTGCCAGCAGCGAGGGACAGAATAATGGAAACCTGTTTTTT. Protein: CASSEGQNNGNLFF.